This section outlines one T cell receptor beta chain sequence together with its context. This sample stems from a study of blood T cell repertoires in COVID-19. At the level of the study: The United States, Italy and Spain provided the acute and convalescent COVID-19 samples. PBMCs, B-cell-depleted T cells, or T cells were the source of the cDNA or gDNA that made up the material.

Original handling: Nucleated cell number was recorded as an estimate derived from reference gene primer amplification. This table comes from immunoSEQ multiplex PCR, and its TCRdb copy is limited to in-frame clones, with some not included. From that table come the V and J calls and clone size; the DNA was used to work out D and trimming. The sample consists of around 260,000 clones, about 89% of them appearing once. Germline V gene data show CDR1 as SGDLS and CDR2 as YYNGEE. The CDR3 length is 13 residues. Trimming at V came to 3 bases and at J to 4 bases, leaving 1 base not matched to a gene. V usage is TRBV9 and J usage is TRBJ2-5, with 9 bases that match TRBD2. The receptor comes from a man younger than 40 with acute or convalescent COVID-19. The sample was peripheral blood. Here the CDR3 DNA reads TGTGCCAGCAGCGGTAGCGGGAGAGAGACCCAGTACTTC. Translating gives CASSGSGRETQYF. Filled out from reference TRBV9 and TRBJ2-5, the complete variable domain reads DSGVTQTPKHLITATGQRVTLRCSPRSGDLSVYWYQQSLDQGLQFLIQYYNGEERAKGNILERFSAQQFPDLHSELNLSSLELGDSALYFCASSGSGRETQYFGPGTRLLVL.